These 21 T cell receptor beta chains came from one sample sequenced in a study of CD8 T cells in ankylosing spondylitis. MiXCR, run by TCRdb on the 5' RACE reads, gives a single entry per CDR3 protein. The data contain a few hundred thousand distinct CDR3 sequences, 15% to 20% of them singletons. Sample: blood, either unsorted or a sorted T cell fraction (not recorded which). These receptors came from a male donor with ankylosing spondylitis or in good health (not recorded which).

The table lists this clonotype with a few counts. The chain employs TRBV29-1 and TRBJ2-7, with 8 bases that match TRBD2. The length of the CDR3 is 15 residues. Germline values: CDR1 SQVTM, CDR2 ANQGSEA. V lost 2 bases and J lost 2; bases outside the gene matches: 8. CDR3 coding DNA: TGCAGCGTTGAAACGGGTAGCGGGACCACCTACGAGCAGTACTTC. As protein: CSVETGSGTTYEQYF.

This clonotype was seen a few times. The rearrangement links TRBV20-1 to TRBJ2-5, with D possibly matching TRBD2 (5 bases). Trimming removed 0 bases from V and 4 bases from J, with 15 bases in between. The germline CDR1 and CDR2 sequences are DFQATT and SNEGSKA (reference sequence). This CDR3 is 15 amino acids long. The CDR3 sequence: CSARDFRWELETQYF. DNA of the CDR3: TGCAGTGCTAGAGATTTTAGGTGGGAGCTAGAGACCCAGTACTTC.

This clonotype has ten or more counts. The CDR3 DNA sequence: TGCAGTGCTAAAACAGGGACGGGGTCGGAGACCCAGTACTTC. Translated: CSAKTGTGSETQYF. J is TRBJ2-5 and V is TRBV20-1; D may be TRBD1 (6 bases). The CDR3 length is 14 residues. Germline V CDR1 and CDR2: DFQATT, SNEGSKA (reference sequence). V gave up 4 bases and J gave up 5 bases, with 17 bases separating them.

This clonotype has only a few counts. This chain uses TRBV12-3 or TRBV12-4 with TRBJ2-1; perhaps D is TRBD1 or TRBD2 (5 bases each). V lost 4 bases, J lost 9 bases, and 13 bases lay in between. The CDR3 is 13 residues long. DNA for the CDR3: TGTGCCAGCAGTTATATCCGGGACCCTGAGCAGTTCTTC. Protein product: CASSYIRDPEQFF.

The chain recombines TRBV6-1 with TRBJ2-1, with no clear D. The CDR3 totals 14 residues. Germline CDR1 reads MNHNS; CDR2 reads SASEGT. V was shortened by 7 bases and J by 7 bases, with 17 bases between the two germline ends. The DNA of the CDR3 is TGTGCCAGCATGCCTGTTCTAGAATGGAATGAGCAGTTCTTC. Protein product: CASMPVLEWNEQFF.

The V call is TRBV10-3, the J call TRBJ2-1, with D tentatively TRBD2 (6 bases). The CDR3 length is 13 residues. Germline values: CDR1 ENHRY, CDR2 SYGVKD. V was trimmed by 7 bases and J by 9 bases, leaving 16 bases between them. CDR3 DNA: TGTGCCATCACACACGCCCTAGCGATTGAGCAGTTCTTC. It codes for CAITHALAIEQFF.

This clonotype was seen a few times. The V gene is TRBV6-2 or TRBV6-3, the J gene TRBJ2-1, with 7 bases matching TRBD1. The CDR3 consists of 14 residues. Germline loops: CDR1 MNHEY, CDR2 SVGEGT. J lost 5 bases, V lost 7 bases, and 8 bases had no gene match. CDR3 region: CASKGDRANNEQFF. The CDR3 bases are TGTGCCAGCAAGGGCGACAGGGCGAACAATGAGCAGTTCTTC.

The chain recombines TRBV6-5 with TRBJ2-7; D not resolved. Germline CDR1 is MNHEY and CDR2 is SVGAGI. The V end lost 0 bases, the J end lost 6 bases, and 6 bases lay between the germline ends. The CDR3 spans 12 residues. Written as DNA, the CDR3 is TGTGCCAGCAGTTACTCGAAGGGCGAGCAGTACTTC. This encodes CASSYSKGEQYF.

V usage is TRBV7-2 and J usage is TRBJ2-5, with 7 bases identical to TRBD1. The CDR3 has 14 residues. V dropped 3 bases and J dropped 5; count of bases not matched to a gene: 6. CDR1 is SGHTA and CDR2 is FQGNSA in the germline V gene. The CDR3 sequence is CASSFGTARETQYF. The CDR3 coding sequence is TGTGCCAGCAGCTTCGGGACAGCTCGGGAGACCCAGTACTTC.

This chain uses TRBV5-1 with TRBJ2-1, with D possibly TRBD1 on 6 matching bases. Trimming shortened V by 0 bases and J by 5 bases, and 9 bases separated the two germline ends. Germline assignment: CDR1 SGHRS and CDR2 YFSETQ. This CDR3 is built from 14 residues. DNA for the CDR3: TGCGCCAGCAGCTTGGCCCAGGGGAACAATGAGCAGTTCTTC. Its protein product is CASSLAQGNNEQFF.

The V call is TRBV7-9, the J call TRBJ2-7; 10 nucleotides match TRBD2. CDR1 is SEHNR and CDR2 is FQNEAQ in the germline V gene (reference sequence). The CDR3 runs to 14 residues. The V gene end was trimmed by 2 bases and the J gene end by 6 bases; junction bases not matched to a gene: 4. DNA for the CDR3: TGTGCCAGCAGCTTACCACTAGCGGGAACCGAGCAGTACTTC. Protein: CASSLPLAGTEQYF. Full variable domain (outside the CDR3, taken from reference TRBV7-9 and TRBJ2-7): DTGVSQNPRHKITKRGQNVTFRCDPISEHNRLYWYRQTLGQGPEFLTYFQNEAQLEKSRLLSDRFSAERPKGSFSTLEIQRTEQGDSAMYLCASSLPLAGTEQYFGPGTRLTVT.

This clonotype was observed at least ten times. The chain couples TRBV9 to TRBJ2-7; 12 nucleotides agree with TRBD1. The V and J ends lost 0 bases and 4 bases, in that order; junction bases with no gene match: 2. This CDR3 region has 15 residues. Germline-derived CDR1 and CDR2 are SGDLS and YYNGEE. CDR3 DNA: TGTGCCAGCAGCGTAGGGGACAGGGGGCTGTACGAGCAGTACTTC. Translation: CASSVGDRGLYEQYF. Full variable domain (outside the CDR3, taken from reference TRBV9 and TRBJ2-7): DSGVTQTPKHLITATGQRVTLRCSPRSGDLSVYWYQQSLDQGLQFLIQYYNGEERAKGNILERFSAQQFPDLHSELNLSSLELGDSALYFCASSVGDRGLYEQYFGPGTRLTVT.

This clonotype appeared a few times. The chain has TRBV24-1 and TRBJ2-7, with TRBD2 matching over 7 bases. CDR3 length: 14 residues. J gave up 0 bases and V 4 bases, and 2 bases lay outside the gene matches. The germline gives CDR1 KGHDR, CDR2 SFDVKD. This CDR3 reads CATSDAGASYEQYF. CDR3 bases: TGTGCCACCAGTGACGCGGGAGCCTCCTACGAGCAGTACTTC.

V usage is TRBV9 and J usage is TRBJ2-1, with TRBD2 matching over 9 bases. The germline V gene has CDR1 SGDLS and CDR2 YYNGEE. With 0 bases clipped from V and 7 bases from J, the junction kept 8 bases outside the gene matches. The CDR3 runs to 16 residues. The DNA for the CDR3 is TGTGCCAGCAGCGTAGTAGGTAGCGGGAGTTGGAATGAGCAGTTCTTC. Its protein product is CASSVVGSGSWNEQFF.

This clonotype was picked up a small number of times. The J gene is TRBJ2-5, the V gene TRBV25-1; D is undetermined. Trimming took off 2 bases at V and 13 bases at J, with 8 bases between the two ends. The CDR3 runs to 10 residues. Looked up from germline, CDR1 is MGHDK and CDR2 is SYGVNS. The CDR3 loop is CASSESPRYF. For the CDR3, the DNA is TGTGCCAGCAGTGAAAGTCCCCGGTACTTC.

This clonotype was counted ten times or more. The CDR3 loop is CSARTSGSDTQYF. The DNA for the CDR3 is TGCAGTGCTCGCACTAGCGGGAGTGATACGCAGTATTTT. The genes are TRBV20-1 and TRBJ2-3, with 11 bases fitting TRBD2. The CDR3 loop spans 13 amino acids. CDR1 and CDR2 from the germline V gene are DFQATT and SNEGSKA (reference sequence). After removal of 5 bases from V and 6 bases from J, the junction contained 4 bases not matched to a gene.

The V call is TRBV11-2, the J call TRBJ2-2; TRBD1 matches 7 bases. In germline, CDR1 is SGHAT, CDR2 FQNNGV. CDR3 size: 14 residues. V gave up 6 bases and J gave up 5 bases; unmatched junction bases: 6. CDR3 DNA sequence: TGTGCCAGCAGAATTACACAGGGGACCGGGGAGCTGTTTTTT. Translating it yields CASRITQGTGELFF.

There are a few counts of this clonotype. CDR3 region: CASSLIFWGSSGNTIYF. In DNA form, the CDR3 reads TGTGCCAGCAGCTTAATATTCTGGGGTTCCTCTGGAAACACCATATATTTT. V is TRBV7-3 and J is TRBJ1-3, with D hard to call. The CDR3 runs to 17 residues. Germline V CDR1 and CDR2: SGHTA, FQGTGA. Trimming pared 1 base from V and 0 bases from J, leaving 13 bases between.

This clonotype occurred a few times. This chain links TRBV4-3 with TRBJ2-1; D is unresolved. The length of the CDR3 is 16 residues. Trimming removed 0 bases from V and 1 base from J, with 10 bases in between. Per the germline V gene, CDR1 is LGHNA and CDR2 is YSLEER. The DNA of the CDR3 is TGCGCCAGCAGCCAAGATTATCGTGGGTCCTACAATGAGCAGTTCTTC. As protein: CASSQDYRGSYNEQFF.

This clonotype was seen more than once but under ten times. This chain uses TRBV27 with TRBJ1-1, with D possibly TRBD1 on 5 matching bases. This CDR3 comprises 15 residues. The V gene lost 6 bases and the J gene lost 3 bases, with 17 bases spanning the gap. CDR1 and CDR2 (germline): MNHEY, SMNVEV (reference sequence). The CDR3 DNA follows: TGTGCCAGCAGCCCTTGGGGAGACAGAGACACTGAAGCTTTCTTT. This sequence encodes CASSPWGDRDTEAFF.

The rearrangement joins TRBV27 to TRBJ2-1, with 13 bases that match TRBD2. The germline gives CDR1 MNHEY, CDR2 SMNVEV (reference sequence). The CDR3 has 15 amino acids. The V and J ends lost 4 bases and 9 bases, in that order; junction bases with no gene match: 6. CDR3 protein: CASSSTSGRAGEQFF. CDR3 coding DNA: TGTGCCAGCAGTTCCACTAGCGGGAGGGCCGGTGAGCAGTTCTTC.